Below, 21 T cell receptor beta chains from the same sample are listed, as sequenced in a study of beta chain features in type 1 diabetes. Since all of the isolated RNA was reverse transcribed, expressed TCRB transcripts were what got sequenced. TCRdb's table, derived via immunoSEQ multiplex PCR, lists solely in-frame clones and lacks some. The sample records around 260,000 clones, roughly 22% being singletons. Findings and limits, study-wide: The study found moderately but significantly shorter TCRB CDR3s in all four CD4+ subsets of Type 1 diabetes patients.

No antigen has been identified for these receptors. The sequencing input was naive CD4+ T cells from blood. Every receptor here comes from a middle-aged woman with type 1 diabetes.

The chain carries TRBV9 and TRBJ2-3; 7 bases are shared with TRBD2. V shed 0 bases, J shed 4 bases, and the junction held 5 bases outside the gene matches. Germline loops: CDR1 SGDLS, CDR2 YYNGEE. This CDR3 is 15 amino acids long. Written as DNA, the CDR3 is TGTGCCAGCAGCGTAGACCCCACTAGCGCAGATACGCAGTATTTT. It codes for CASSVDPTSADTQYF.

In DNA, the CDR3 is TGTGCCAGCAGCGTAGAAAGAGGGACAGCCTATTCTGGGGCCAACGTCCTGACTTTC. Amino acid sequence: CASSVERGTAYSGANVLTF. V usage is TRBV9 and J usage is TRBJ2-6; 7 nucleotides agree with TRBD1. The CDR3 is made up of 19 amino acids. The trim removed 0 bases at V and 1 base at J, leaving 10 bases unmatched. Germline V lookup: CDR1 SGDLS, CDR2 YYNGEE.

The genes are TRBV29-1 and TRBJ1-2; 8 nucleotides align to TRBD1. Germline trimming cut 4 bases from V and 10 bases from J; bases unmatched to any gene: 11. Germline CDR1 SQVTM, CDR2 ANQGSEA. The CDR3 loop spans 13 amino acids. The chain's CDR3 is CSVVGQGLSVYTF. The CDR3 DNA reads as TGCAGCGTTGTTGGACAGGGCCTTAGTGTCTACACCTTC.

The chain recombines TRBV9 with TRBJ2-2, with D possibly matching TRBD2 (5 bases). This CDR3 is built from 15 residues. Germline loops: CDR1 SGDLS, CDR2 YYNGEE. The V end lost 0 bases, the J end lost 1 base, and 7 bases lay between the germline ends. The CDR3 coding sequence is TGTGCCAGCAGCGTAGGGAGCGGGAACACCGGGGAGCTGTTTTTT. Translating gives CASSVGSGNTGELFF.

The table lists this clone with a few counts. The chain combines TRBV5-4 with TRBJ1-2, with D unclear. Between the trimmed V and J ends, which lost 4 bases and 5 bases, there was a span of 9 bases. This CDR3 comprises 12 residues. CDR1 is SGHNT and CDR2 is YYREEE in the germline V gene (reference sequence). CDR3 in amino acids: CASSTSGYGYTF. The CDR3 nucleotides are TGTGCCAGCAGCACCTCGGGATATGGCTACACCTTC.

The V gene is TRBV5-4, the J gene TRBJ2-3, with D possibly matching TRBD1 (6 bases). CDR3 length: 13 amino acids. Germline V gene data show CDR1 as SGHNT and CDR2 as YYREEE (reference sequence). Trimming shortened V by 4 bases and J by 4 bases, and 10 bases separated the two germline ends. The CDR3 spells CASSHTGSDTQYF. DNA for the CDR3: TGTGCCAGCAGCCATACAGGGTCAGATACGCAGTATTTT.

The chain is built from TRBV28 and TRBJ1-5; D is undetermined. CDR1 MDHEN and CDR2 SYDVKM come from the germline V gene. The V gene lost 6 bases and the J gene lost 8 bases, with 8 bases spanning the gap. The CDR3 covers 11 residues. The CDR3 DNA follows: TGTGCCAGCAGCGGAGGGAAGCCCCAGCATTTT. Residues: CASSGGKPQHF.

The table lists this clone with a few counts. This chain uses TRBV27 with TRBJ2-6; a weak D match, TRBD1 (6 bases). V was cut by 4 bases and J by 0 bases, with 7 bases left in between. The CDR3 is 15 amino acids. CDR1 is MNHEY, CDR2 SMNVEV, per germline (reference sequence). Here the CDR3 DNA reads TGTGCCAGCAGTTCACAGGGCTCTGGGGCCAACGTCCTGACTTTC. This gives the protein CASSSQGSGANVLTF.

The sample holds one count of this clone. The genes are TRBV29-1 and TRBJ2-1; TRBD1 matches at 10 bases. CDR3 length: 12 amino acids. Germline V lookup: CDR1 SQVTM, CDR2 ANQGSEA. V lost 7 bases and J lost 7; bases outside the gene matches: 4. The CDR3 DNA reads TGCAGCGGGTGGACAGGGGGTAATGAGCAGTTCTTC. This encodes CSGWTGGNEQFF.

This clone was seen more than once but under ten times. The chain has TRBV7-9 and TRBJ2-3; possibly TRBD2 for D (5 bases). The CDR3 sequence is 15 residues long. The germline CDR1 and CDR2 sequences are SEHNR and FQNEAQ (reference sequence). V was trimmed by 3 bases and J by 2 bases, leaving 12 bases between them. As DNA, the CDR3 is TGTGCCAGCAGCTTTAGGCGGGCAGACACAGATACGCAGTATTTT. Translating gives CASSFRRADTDTQYF.

This clone was detected only a few times. J is TRBJ2-2 and V is TRBV9; 7 positions agree with TRBD2. V shed 4 bases and J 7 bases; nucleotides not matched to a gene: 13. CDR3 length: 16 residues. Germline V gene lookup returns CDR1 SGDLS and CDR2 YYNGEE. The CDR3 loop reads CASSPGRPWEGGELFF. CDR3 DNA: TGTGCCAGCAGCCCAGGCCGGCCCTGGGAGGGCGGGGAGCTGTTTTTT.

The rearrangement links TRBV5-5 to TRBJ2-1; TRBD2 matches 14 bases. With V trimmed by 4 bases and J by 6 bases, 9 bases remained unmatched. The CDR3 spans 17 residues. Germline values: CDR1 SGHKS, CDR2 YYEKEE (reference sequence). CDR3: CASSRTSGGPYSNEQFF. Written as DNA, the CDR3 is TGTGCCAGCAGCAGGACTAGCGGGGGGCCTTACAGCAATGAGCAGTTCTTC. Combining the CDR3 with reference TRBV5-5 and TRBJ2-1 gives the whole variable domain DAGVTQSPTHLIKTRGQQVTLRCSPISGHKSVSWYQQVLGQGPQFIFQYYEKEERGRGNFPDRFSARQFPNYSSELNVNALLLGDSALYLCASSRTSGGPYSNEQFFGPGTRLTVL.

This clone was counted only a few times. The V and J genes are TRBV29-1 and TRBJ1-1; D is perhaps TRBD1 (6 bases). The CDR3 covers 14 residues. Trimming left V 5 bases short and J 1 base short, with 14 bases between. In germline, CDR1 is SQVTM, CDR2 ANQGSEA. DNA of the CDR3: TGCAGCGTTTCTCCGCACAGGGCGAACACTGAAGCTTTCTTT. Encoded protein: CSVSPHRANTEAFF.

This chain uses TRBV28 with TRBJ2-7; TRBD2 aligns across 7 bases. Per germline, CDR1 MDHEN and CDR2 SYDVKM. The CDR3 sequence is 14 residues long. J was trimmed by 5 bases and V by 5 bases; bases with no gene match: 9. The CDR3 DNA reads as TGTGCCAGCAGTCCCGGGACTATGATGAACGAGCAGTACTTC. It specifies CASSPGTMMNEQYF.

This clone occurred a few times. The chain carries TRBV5-1 and TRBJ1-1, with D hard to call. The CDR3 has 16 amino acids. Trimming pared 0 bases from V and 0 bases from J, leaving 12 bases between. Germline V lookup: CDR1 SGHRS, CDR2 YFSETQ. CDR3 nucleotides: TGCGCCAGCAGCTTGGCCACGGGGAGGATGAACACTGAAGCTTTCTTT. Encoded protein: CASSLATGRMNTEAFF.

The chain carries TRBV7-9 and TRBJ2-1, with 8 bases matching TRBD2. V was pared by 5 bases and J by 5 bases, with 14 bases of the junction left unmatched. There are 17 residues in the CDR3. Germline-derived CDR1 and CDR2 are SEHNR and FQNEAQ (reference sequence). CDR3 loop: CASSRPERERRDNEQFF. The CDR3 nucleotides are TGTGCCAGCAGCCGACCTGAGCGGGAGCGAAGGGACAATGAGCAGTTCTTC. Using reference TRBV7-9 and TRBJ2-1 for the parts outside the CDR3, the full variable domain is DTGVSQNPRHKITKRGQNVTFRCDPISEHNRLYWYRQTLGQGPEFLTYFQNEAQLEKSRLLSDRFSAERPKGSFSTLEIQRTEQGDSAMYLCASSRPERERRDNEQFFGPGTRLTVL.

This CDR3 is CASSVDAANTGELFF. In DNA form, the CDR3 reads TGTGCCAGCAGCGTAGACGCGGCGAACACCGGGGAGCTGTTTTTT. This chain joins TRBV9 and TRBJ2-2, with D unresolved. V lost 0 bases to trimming and J lost 0 bases, with 6 bases between them. Germline CDR1 is SGDLS and CDR2 is YYNGEE. CDR3 length: 15 amino acids.

V gene TRBV7-6 combines with J gene TRBJ2-7; 9 nucleotides agree with TRBD1. The CDR3 covers 15 residues. With 5 bases clipped from V and 2 bases from J, the junction kept 7 bases outside the gene matches. The germline gives CDR1 SGHVS, CDR2 FNYEAQ. The CDR3 nucleotides read TGTGCCAGCAGCCAACGGACAGGGGAACCCTACGAGCAGTACTTC. This codes for CASSQRTGEPYEQYF.

The V and J genes are TRBV9 and TRBJ2-7; D gene ambiguous. The CDR3 length is 12 residues. Germline loops: CDR1 SGDLS, CDR2 YYNGEE. V was trimmed by 1 base and J by 6 bases, leaving 8 bases between them. CDR3 sequence reads: CASSVMYGEQYF. The CDR3 DNA sequence: TGTGCCAGCAGCGTAATGTACGGCGAGCAGTACTTC. Combining the CDR3 with reference TRBV9 and TRBJ2-7 gives the whole variable domain DSGVTQTPKHLITATGQRVTLRCSPRSGDLSVYWYQQSLDQGLQFLIQYYNGEERAKGNILERFSAQQFPDLHSELNLSSLELGDSALYFCASSVMYGEQYFGPGTRLTVT.

The V call is TRBV5-1, the J call TRBJ2-1; maybe TRBD2 (6 bases). The V end was cut by 0 bases, the J end by 7 bases, with 14 bases between. The CDR3 has 15 residues. In germline, CDR1 is SGHRS, CDR2 YFSETQ. In DNA, the CDR3 is TGCGCCAGCAGCTTGGAAGGAGGGATCGGGAATGAGCAGTTCTTC. It yields the protein CASSLEGGIGNEQFF. The complete variable domain, with remaining parts taken from reference TRBV5-1 and TRBJ2-1, reads KAGVTQTPRYLIKTRGQQVTLSCSPISGHRSVSWYQQTPGQGLQFLFEYFSETQRNKGNFPGRFSGRQFSNSRSEMNVSTLELGDSALYLCASSLEGGIGNEQFFGPGTRLTVL.

The V call is TRBV4-3, the J call TRBJ2-7, with 10 bases identical to TRBD1. V gave up 4 bases and J gave up 3 bases; unmatched junction bases: 6. The germline CDR1 and CDR2 sequences are LGHNA and YSLEER. CDR3 length equals 15 residues. The CDR3 DNA follows: TGCGCCAGCAGCCGTGGACAGGGGGTGAACTACGAGCAGTACTTC. Protein product: CASSRGQGVNYEQYF.